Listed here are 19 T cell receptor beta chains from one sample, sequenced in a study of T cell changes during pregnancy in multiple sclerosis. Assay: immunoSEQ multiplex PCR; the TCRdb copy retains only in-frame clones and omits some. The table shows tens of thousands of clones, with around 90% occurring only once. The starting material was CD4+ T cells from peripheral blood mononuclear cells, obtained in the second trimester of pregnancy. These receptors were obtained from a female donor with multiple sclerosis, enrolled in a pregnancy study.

The CDR3 reads CASSTRGADTQYF. CDR3 coding DNA: TGTGCCAGCAGCACCAGGGGCGCAGATACGCAGTATTTT. The J gene is TRBJ2-3, the V gene TRBV21-1; the DNA was not compared with TRBD1, the D call given in the table. TRBV21-1 corresponds to a pseudogene. The CDR3 sequence is 13 residues long.

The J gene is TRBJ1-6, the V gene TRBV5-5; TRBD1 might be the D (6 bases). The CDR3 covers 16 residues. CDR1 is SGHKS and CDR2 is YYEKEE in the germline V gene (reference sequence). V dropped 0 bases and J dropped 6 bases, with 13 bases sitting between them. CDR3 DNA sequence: TGTGCCAGCAGCTTGGTAGACAGGCCCTCTAATTCACCCCTCCACTTT. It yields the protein CASSLVDRPSNSPLHF.

In DNA form, the CDR3 reads TGTGCCAGCAGCTTAGATTCGGGACAGGCGTCCTACGAGCAGTACTTC. This gives the protein CASSLDSGQASYEQYF. The chain is built from TRBV7-2 and TRBJ2-7; 8 bases are shared with TRBD1. The junction had 6 bases not matched to a gene; V was cut back by 1 base and J by 1 base. This CDR3 has 16 residues. The germline V gene encodes CDR1 SGHTA and CDR2 FQGNSA.

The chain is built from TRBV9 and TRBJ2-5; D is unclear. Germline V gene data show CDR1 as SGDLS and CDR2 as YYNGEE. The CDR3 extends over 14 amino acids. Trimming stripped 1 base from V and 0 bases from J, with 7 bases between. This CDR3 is CASSVSSNQETQYF. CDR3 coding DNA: TGTGCCAGCAGCGTAAGCTCGAACCAAGAGACCCAGTACTTC.

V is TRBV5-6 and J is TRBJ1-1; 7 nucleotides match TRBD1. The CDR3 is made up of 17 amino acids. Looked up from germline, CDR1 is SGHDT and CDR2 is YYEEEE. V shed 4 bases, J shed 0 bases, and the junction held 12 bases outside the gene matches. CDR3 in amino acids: CASSPTRGADMNTEAFF. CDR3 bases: TGTGCCAGCAGCCCCACCAGGGGGGCGGATATGAACACTGAAGCTTTCTTT.

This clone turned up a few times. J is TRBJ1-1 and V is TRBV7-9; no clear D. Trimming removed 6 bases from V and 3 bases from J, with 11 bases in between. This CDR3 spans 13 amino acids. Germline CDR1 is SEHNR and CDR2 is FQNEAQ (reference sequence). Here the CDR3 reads CASSSQRDTEAFF. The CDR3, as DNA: TGTGCCAGCAGTAGCCAGCGGGACACTGAAGCTTTCTTT.

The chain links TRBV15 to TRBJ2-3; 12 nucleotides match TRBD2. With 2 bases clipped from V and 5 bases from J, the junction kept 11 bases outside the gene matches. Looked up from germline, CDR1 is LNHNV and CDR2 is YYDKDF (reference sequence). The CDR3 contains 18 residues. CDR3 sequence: CATSRKPASGGARDTQYF. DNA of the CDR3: TGTGCCACCAGCAGAAAGCCCGCTAGCGGGGGGGCCAGAGATACGCAGTATTTT.

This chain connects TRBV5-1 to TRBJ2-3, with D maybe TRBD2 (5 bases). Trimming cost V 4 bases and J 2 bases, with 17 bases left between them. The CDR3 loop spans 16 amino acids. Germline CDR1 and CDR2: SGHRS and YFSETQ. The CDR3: CASSPLHPGSTDTQYF. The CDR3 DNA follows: TGCGCCAGCAGCCCTTTGCACCCGGGGTCCACAGATACGCAGTATTTT.

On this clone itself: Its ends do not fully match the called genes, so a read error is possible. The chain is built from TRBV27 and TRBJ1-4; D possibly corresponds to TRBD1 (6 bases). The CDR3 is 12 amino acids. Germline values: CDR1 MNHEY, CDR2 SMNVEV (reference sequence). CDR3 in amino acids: CASRQGRGKTVF. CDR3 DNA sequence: TGTGCCAGCCGCCAGGGGAGGGGAAAAACTGTTTTT.

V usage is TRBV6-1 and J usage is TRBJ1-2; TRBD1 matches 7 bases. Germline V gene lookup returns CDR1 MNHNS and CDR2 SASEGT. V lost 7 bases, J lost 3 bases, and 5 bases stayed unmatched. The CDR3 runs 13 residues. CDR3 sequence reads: CASNRGLDYGYTF. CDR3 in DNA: TGTGCCAGCAACAGGGGACTTGACTATGGCTACACCTTC.

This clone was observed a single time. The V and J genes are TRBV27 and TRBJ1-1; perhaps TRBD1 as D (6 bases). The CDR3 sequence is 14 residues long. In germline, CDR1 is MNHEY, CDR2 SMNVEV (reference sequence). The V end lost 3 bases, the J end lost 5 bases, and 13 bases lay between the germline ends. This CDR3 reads CASSFTGRETEAFF. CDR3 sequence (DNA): TGTGCCAGCAGTTTTACAGGGAGGGAGACTGAAGCTTTCTTT.

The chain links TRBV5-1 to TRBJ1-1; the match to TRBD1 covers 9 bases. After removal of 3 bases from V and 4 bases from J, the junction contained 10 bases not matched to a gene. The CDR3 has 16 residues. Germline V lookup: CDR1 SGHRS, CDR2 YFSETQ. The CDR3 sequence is CASSSGGQGGVTEAFF. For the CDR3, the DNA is TGCGCCAGCAGCTCAGGGGGACAGGGAGGAGTCACTGAAGCTTTCTTT.

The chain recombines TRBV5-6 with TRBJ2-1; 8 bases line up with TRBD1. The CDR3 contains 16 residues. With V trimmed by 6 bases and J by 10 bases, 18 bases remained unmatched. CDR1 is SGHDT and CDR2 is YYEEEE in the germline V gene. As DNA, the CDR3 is TGTGCCAGCATCAACTACCCAGGGGGCGGGAACTTAGAGCAGTTCTTC. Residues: CASINYPGGGNLEQFF.

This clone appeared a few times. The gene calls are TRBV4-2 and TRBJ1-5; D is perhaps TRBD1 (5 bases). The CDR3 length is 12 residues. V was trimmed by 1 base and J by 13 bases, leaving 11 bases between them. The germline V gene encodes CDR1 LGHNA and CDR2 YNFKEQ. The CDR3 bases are TGTGCCAGCAGCCAAGGGACACGGCCACAGCATTTT. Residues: CASSQGTRPQHF.

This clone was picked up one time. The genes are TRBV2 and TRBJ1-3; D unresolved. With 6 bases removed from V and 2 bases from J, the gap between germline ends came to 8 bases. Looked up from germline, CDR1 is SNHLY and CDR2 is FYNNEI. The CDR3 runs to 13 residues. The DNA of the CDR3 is TGTGCCAGCAGCTATGGAGCTGGAAACACCATATATTTT. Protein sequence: CASSYGAGNTIYF.

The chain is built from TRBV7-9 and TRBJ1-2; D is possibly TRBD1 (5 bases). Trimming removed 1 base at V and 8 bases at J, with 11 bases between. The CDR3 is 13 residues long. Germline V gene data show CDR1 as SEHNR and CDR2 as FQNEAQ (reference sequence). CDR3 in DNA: TGTGCCAGCAGCTTAGGGGCAGGGCAGGGCTACACCTTC. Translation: CASSLGAGQGYTF.

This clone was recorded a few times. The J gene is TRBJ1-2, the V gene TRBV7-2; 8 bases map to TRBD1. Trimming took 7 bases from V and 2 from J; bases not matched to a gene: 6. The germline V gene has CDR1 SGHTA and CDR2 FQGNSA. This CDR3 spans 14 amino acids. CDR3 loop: CASTRRTGNYGYTF. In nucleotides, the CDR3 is TGTGCCAGCACCCGACGGACAGGGAACTATGGCTACACCTTC.

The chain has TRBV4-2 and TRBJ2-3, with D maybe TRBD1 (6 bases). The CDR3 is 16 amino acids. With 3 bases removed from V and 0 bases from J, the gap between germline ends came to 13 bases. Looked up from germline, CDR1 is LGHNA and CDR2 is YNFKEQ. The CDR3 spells CASSQGRGSSTDTQYF. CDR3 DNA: TGTGCCAGCAGCCAGGGTAGGGGGTCTAGCACAGATACGCAGTATTTT.

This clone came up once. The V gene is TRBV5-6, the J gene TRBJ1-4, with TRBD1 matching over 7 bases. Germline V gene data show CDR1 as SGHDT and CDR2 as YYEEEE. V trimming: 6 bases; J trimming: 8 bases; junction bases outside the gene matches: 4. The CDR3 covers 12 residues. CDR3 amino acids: CASTQGLEKLFF. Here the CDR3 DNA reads TGTGCCAGCACACAGGGGTTAGAAAAACTGTTTTTT.